This entry is about one T cell receptor (beta chain). Authors' data handling: Amplification with reference gene primers provided the estimates of nucleated cell counts. Assay used: immunoSEQ multiplex PCR; TCRdb lists only in-frame clones, some missing. V and J calls and clone size are as listed in that table; D and trimming were resolved from the DNA. The sample lists 120,000 to 150,000 clones; about 85% were seen once. The data are from a study of blood T cell repertoires in COVID-19. Looking at the study overall: Sources were T cells, B-cell-depleted T cells, or PBMCs; the material itself was cDNA or gDNA.

Germline CDR1 reads LGHDT; CDR2 reads YNNKEL (reference sequence). Trimming left V 5 bases short and J 3 bases short, with 7 bases between. This CDR3 spans 12 amino acids. The material sequenced was peripheral blood. The TCR sequence derives from a human donor with acute or convalescent COVID-19. The donor label of this sample is uncertain. V usage is TRBV3-1 (or the pseudogene TRBV3-2) and J usage is TRBJ1-2, with TRBD1 as a possible D gene (5 bases). The CDR3 protein is CASSVQDYGYTF. The DNA of the CDR3 is TGTGCCAGCAGCGTACAGGACTATGGCTACACCTTC.